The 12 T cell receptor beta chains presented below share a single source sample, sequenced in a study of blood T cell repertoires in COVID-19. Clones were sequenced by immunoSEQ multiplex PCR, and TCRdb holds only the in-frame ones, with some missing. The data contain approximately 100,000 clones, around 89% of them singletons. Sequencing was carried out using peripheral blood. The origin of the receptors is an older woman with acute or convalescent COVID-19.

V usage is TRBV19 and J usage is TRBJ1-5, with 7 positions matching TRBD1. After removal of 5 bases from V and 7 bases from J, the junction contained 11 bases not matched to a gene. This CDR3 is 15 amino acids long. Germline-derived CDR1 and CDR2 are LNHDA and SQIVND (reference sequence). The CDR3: CASSPITGDNQPQHF. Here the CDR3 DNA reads TGTGCCAGTAGTCCTATCACAGGGGACAACCAGCCCCAGCATTTT.

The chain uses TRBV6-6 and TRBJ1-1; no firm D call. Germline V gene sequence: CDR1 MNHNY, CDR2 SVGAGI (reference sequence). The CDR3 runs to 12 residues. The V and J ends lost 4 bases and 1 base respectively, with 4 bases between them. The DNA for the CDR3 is TGTGCCAGCAGTTTCGGGAACACTGAAGCTTTCTTT. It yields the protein CASSFGNTEAFF.

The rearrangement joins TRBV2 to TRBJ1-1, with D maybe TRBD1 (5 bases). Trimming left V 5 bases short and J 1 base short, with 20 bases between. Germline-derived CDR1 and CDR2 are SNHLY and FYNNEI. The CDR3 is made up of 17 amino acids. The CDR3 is CASSFAILGQRNTEAFF. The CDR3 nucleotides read TGTGCCAGCAGTTTCGCCATCCTAGGACAACGGAACACTGAAGCTTTCTTT.

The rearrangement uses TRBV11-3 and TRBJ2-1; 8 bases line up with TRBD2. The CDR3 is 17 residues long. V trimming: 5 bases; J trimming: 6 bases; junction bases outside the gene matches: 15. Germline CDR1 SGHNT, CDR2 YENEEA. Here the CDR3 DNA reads TGTGCCAGCAGCCCGGGAACGGTGGTAGCGGGGCTCAATGAGCAGTTCTTC. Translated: CASSPGTVVAGLNEQFF.

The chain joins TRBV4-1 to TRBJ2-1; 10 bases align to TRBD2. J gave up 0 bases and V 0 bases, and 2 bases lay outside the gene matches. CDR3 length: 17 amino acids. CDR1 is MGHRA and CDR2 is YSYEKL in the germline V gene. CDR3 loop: CASSQDASGSSYNEQFF. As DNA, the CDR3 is TGCGCCAGCAGCCAAGATGCTAGCGGGAGCTCCTACAATGAGCAGTTCTTC.

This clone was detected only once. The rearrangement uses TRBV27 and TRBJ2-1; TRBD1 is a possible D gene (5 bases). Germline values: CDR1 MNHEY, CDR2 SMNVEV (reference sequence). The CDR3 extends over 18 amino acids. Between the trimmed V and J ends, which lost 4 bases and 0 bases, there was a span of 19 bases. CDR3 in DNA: TGTGCCAGCAGTTCCCTGGCTGGACAATTAAGCTCCTACAATGAGCAGTTCTTC. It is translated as CASSSLAGQLSSYNEQFF.

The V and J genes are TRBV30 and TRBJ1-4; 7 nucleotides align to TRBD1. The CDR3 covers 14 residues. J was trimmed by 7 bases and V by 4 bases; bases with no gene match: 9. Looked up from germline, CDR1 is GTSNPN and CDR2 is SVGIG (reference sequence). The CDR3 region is CAWTRGTAGEKLFF. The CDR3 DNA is TGTGCCTGGACCAGGGGGACTGCGGGTGAAAAACTGTTTTTT.

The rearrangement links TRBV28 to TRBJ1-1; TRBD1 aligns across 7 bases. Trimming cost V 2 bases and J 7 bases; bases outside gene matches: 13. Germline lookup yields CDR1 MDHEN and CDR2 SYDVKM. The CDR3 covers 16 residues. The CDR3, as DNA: TGTGCCAGCAGTTTAGAGGTAAAGGGGGCGTTAGGTGAAGCTTTCTTT. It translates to CASSLEVKGALGEAFF. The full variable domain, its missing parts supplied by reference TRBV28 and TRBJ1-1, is DVKVTQSSRYLVKRTGEKVFLECVQDMDHENMFWYRQDPGLGLRLIYFSYDVKMKEKGDIPEGYSVSREKKERFSLILESASTNQTSMYLCASSLEVKGALGEAFFGQGTRLTVV.

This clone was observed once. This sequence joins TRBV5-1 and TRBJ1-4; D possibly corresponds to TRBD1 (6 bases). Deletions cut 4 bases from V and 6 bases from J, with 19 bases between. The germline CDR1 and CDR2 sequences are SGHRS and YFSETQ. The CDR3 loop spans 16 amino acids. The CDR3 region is CASSPPGAGDDEKLFF. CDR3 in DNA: TGCGCCAGCAGCCCCCCCGGGGCAGGGGATGATGAAAAACTGTTTTTT. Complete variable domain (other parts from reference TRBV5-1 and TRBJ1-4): KAGVTQTPRYLIKTRGQQVTLSCSPISGHRSVSWYQQTPGQGLQFLFEYFSETQRNKGNFPGRFSGRQFSNSRSEMNVSTLELGDSALYLCASSPPGAGDDEKLFFGSGTQLSVL.

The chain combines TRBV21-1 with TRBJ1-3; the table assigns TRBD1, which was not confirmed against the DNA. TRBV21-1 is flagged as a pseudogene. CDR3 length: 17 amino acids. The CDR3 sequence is CASSNRLTGGIGNTIYF. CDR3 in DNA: TGTGCCAGCAGCAACCGACTAACAGGGGGCATAGGAAACACCATATATTTT.

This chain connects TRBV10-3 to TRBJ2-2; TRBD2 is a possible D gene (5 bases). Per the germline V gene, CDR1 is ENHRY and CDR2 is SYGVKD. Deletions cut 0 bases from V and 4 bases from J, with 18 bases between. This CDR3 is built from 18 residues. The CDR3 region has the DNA TGTGCCATCAGTGAGTCCTTGACTGGGCCTCGGGGCACCGGGGAGCTGTTTTTT. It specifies CAISESLTGPRGTGELFF.

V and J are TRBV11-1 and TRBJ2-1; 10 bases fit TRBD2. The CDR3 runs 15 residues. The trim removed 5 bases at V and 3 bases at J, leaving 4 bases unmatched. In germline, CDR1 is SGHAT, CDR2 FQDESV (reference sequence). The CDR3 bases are TGTGCCAGCAGCAAGCTAGCGGGGGACTACAATGAGCAGTTCTTC. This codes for CASSKLAGDYNEQFF. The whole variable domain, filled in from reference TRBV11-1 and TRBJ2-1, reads EAEVAQSPRYKITEKSQAVAFWCDPISGHATLYWYRQILGQGPELLVQFQDESVVDDSQLPKDRFSAERLKGVDSTLKIQPAELGDSAMYLCASSKLAGDYNEQFFGPGTRLTVL.